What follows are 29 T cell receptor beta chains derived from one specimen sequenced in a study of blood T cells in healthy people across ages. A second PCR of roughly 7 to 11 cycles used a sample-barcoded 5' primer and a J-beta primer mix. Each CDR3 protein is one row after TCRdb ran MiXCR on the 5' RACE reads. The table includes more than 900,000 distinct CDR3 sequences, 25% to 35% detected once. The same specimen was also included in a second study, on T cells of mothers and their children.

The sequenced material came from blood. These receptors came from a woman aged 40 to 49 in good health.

The CDR3 protein is CANSICRDVDYEQYF. The DNA of the CDR3 is TGTGCCAACAGCATTTGCCGGGACGTCGACTACGAACAGTACTTC. The chain recombines TRBV12-3 or TRBV12-4 with TRBJ2-4; TRBD1 or TRBD2 may be the D gene (5 bases each). The CDR3 covers 15 residues. V was trimmed by 10 bases and J by 13 bases, leaving 29 bases between them.

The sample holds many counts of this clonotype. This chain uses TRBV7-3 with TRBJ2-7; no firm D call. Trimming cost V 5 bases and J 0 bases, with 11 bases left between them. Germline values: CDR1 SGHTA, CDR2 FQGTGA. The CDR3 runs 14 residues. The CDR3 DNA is TGTGCCAGCAGCCCTACGGTCTTCTCCTACGAGCAGTACTTC. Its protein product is CASSPTVFSYEQYF.

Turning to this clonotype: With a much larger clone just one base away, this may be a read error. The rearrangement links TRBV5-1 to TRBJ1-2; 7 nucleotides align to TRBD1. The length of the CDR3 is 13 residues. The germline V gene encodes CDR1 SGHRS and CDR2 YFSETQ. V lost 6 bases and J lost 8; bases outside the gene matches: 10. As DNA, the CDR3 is TGCGCCAGCAACTTTACCAACAGGGGAGGCTACACCTTC. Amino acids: CASNFTNRGGYTF. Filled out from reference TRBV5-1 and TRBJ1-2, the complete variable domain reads KAGVTQTPRYLIKTRGQQVTLSCSPISGHRSVSWYQQTPGQGLQFLFEYFSETQRNKGNFPGRFSGRQFSNSRSEMNVSTLELGDSALYLCASNFTNRGGYTFGSGTRLTVV.

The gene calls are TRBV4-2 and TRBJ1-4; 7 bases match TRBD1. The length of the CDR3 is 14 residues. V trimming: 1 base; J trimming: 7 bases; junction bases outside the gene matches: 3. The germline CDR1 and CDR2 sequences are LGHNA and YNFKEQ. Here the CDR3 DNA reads TGTGCCAGCAGCCAAGGGGACAGAATTGAAAAACTGTTTTTT. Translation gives CASSQGDRIEKLFF.

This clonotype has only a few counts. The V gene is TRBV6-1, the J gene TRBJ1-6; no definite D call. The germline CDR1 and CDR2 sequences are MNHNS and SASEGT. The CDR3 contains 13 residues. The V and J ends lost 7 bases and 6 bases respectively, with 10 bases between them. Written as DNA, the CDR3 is TGTGCCAGCATGGCAGAGCTTAATTCACCCCTCCACTTT. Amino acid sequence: CASMAELNSPLHF.

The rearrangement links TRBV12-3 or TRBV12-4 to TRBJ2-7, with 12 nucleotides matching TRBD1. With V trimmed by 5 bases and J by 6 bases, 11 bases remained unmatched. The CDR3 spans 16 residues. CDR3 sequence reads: CASSPPPGQGAPEQYF. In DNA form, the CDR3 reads TGTGCCAGCAGTCCGCCCCCGGGACAGGGGGCTCCCGAGCAGTACTTC.

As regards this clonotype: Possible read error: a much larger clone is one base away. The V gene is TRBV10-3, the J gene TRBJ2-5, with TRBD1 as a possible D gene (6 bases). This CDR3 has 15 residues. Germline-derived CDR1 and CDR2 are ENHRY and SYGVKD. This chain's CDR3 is CAISELDRDQEAQYF. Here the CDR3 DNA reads TGTGCCATCAGTGAGTTGGACAGAGACCAAGAGGCCCAGTACTTC.

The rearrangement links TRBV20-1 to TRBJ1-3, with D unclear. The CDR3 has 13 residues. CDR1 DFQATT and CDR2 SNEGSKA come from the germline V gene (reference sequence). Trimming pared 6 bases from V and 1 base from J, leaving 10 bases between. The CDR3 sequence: CSAGRNSGNTIYF. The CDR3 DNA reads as TGCAGTGCCGGCCGGAATTCTGGAAACACCATATATTTT.

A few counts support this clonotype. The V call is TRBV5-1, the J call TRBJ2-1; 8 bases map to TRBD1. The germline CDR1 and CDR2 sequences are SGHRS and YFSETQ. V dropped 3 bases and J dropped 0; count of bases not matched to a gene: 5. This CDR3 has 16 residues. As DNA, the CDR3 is TGCGCCAGCAGCTGGCCACAGGGGGGCTCCTACAATGAGCAGTTCTTC. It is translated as CASSWPQGGSYNEQFF.

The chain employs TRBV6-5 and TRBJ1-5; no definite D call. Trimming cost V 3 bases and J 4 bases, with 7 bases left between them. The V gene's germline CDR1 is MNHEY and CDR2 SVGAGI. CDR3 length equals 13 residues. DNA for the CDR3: TGTGCCAGCAGTTATAACTGGAATCAGCCCCAGCATTTT. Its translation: CASSYNWNQPQHF.

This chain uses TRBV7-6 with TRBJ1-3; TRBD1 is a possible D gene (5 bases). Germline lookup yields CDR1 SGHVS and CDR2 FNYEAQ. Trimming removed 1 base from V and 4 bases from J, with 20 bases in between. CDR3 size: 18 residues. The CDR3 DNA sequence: TGTGCCAGCAGCTTAGGGGTCCCGGGCCGGGGGTCCGGAAACACCATATATTTT. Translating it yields CASSLGVPGRGSGNTIYF. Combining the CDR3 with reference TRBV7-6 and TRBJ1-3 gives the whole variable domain GAGVSQSPRYKVTKRGQDVALRCDPISGHVSLYWYRQALGQGPEFLTYFNYEAQQDKSGLPNDRFSAERPEGSISTLTIQRTEQRDSAMYRCASSLGVPGRGSGNTIYFGEGSWLTVV.

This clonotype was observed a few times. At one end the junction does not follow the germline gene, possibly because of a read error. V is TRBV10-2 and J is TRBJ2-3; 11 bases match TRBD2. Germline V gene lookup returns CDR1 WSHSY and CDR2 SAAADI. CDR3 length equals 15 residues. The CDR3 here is CAGSDPSGGKDTQYF. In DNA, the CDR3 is TGCGCCGGCAGTGACCCTAGCGGGGGGAAAGATACGCAGTATTTT.

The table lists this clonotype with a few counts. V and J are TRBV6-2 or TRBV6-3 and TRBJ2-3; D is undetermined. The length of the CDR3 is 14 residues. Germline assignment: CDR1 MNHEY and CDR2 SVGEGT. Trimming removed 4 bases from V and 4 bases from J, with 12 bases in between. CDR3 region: CASSLASSADTQYF. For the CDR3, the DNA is TGTGCCAGCAGTTTAGCCTCGAGCGCAGATACGCAGTATTTT.

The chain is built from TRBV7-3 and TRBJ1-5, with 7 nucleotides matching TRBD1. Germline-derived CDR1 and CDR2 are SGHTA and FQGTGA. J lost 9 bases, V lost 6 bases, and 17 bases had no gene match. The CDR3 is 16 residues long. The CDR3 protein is CASRGLADRPWVPQHF. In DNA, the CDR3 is TGTGCCAGCAGGGGTCTCGCGGACAGGCCTTGGGTGCCCCAGCATTTT.

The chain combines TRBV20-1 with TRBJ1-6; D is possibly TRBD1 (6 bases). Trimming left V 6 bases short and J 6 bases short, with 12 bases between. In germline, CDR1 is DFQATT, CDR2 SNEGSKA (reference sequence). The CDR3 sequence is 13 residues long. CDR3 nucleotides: TGCAGTGCCCGACAGGCCCTTAATTCACCCCTCCACTTT. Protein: CSARQALNSPLHF.

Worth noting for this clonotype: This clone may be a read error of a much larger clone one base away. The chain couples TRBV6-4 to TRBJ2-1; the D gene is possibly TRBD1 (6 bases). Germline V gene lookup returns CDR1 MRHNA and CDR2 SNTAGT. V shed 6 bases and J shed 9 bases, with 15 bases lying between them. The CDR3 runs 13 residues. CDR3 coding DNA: TGTGCCAGCAGGGAGCAGGGGACGGGTGAGCAGTTCTTC. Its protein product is CASREQGTGEQFF.

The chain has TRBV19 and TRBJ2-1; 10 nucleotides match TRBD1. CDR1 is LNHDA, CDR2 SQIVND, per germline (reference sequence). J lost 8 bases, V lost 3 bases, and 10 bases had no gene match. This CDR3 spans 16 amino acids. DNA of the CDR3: TGTGCCAGTAGTATGATAAGGGGACAGGGGCGCGATGAGCAGTTCTTC. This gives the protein CASSMIRGQGRDEQFF.

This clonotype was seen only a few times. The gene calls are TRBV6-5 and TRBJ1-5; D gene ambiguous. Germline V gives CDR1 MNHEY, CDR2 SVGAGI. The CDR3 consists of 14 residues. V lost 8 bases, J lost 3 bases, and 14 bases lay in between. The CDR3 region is CASSLRADNQPQHF. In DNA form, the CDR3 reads TGTGCCAGCTCCCTGAGGGCAGACAATCAGCCCCAGCATTTT.

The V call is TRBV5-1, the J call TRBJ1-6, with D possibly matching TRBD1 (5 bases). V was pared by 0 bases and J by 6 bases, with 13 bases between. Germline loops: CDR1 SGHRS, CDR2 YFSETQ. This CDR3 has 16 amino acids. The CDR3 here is CASSLEGQGLNSPLHF. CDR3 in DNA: TGCGCCAGCAGCTTGGAAGGGCAGGGCCTTAATTCACCCCTCCACTTT.

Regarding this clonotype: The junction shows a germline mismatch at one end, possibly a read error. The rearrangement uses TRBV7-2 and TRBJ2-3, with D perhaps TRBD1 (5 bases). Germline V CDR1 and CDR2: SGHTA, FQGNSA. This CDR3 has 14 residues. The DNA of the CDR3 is TGTGCCGGCAGCTCGGCCGCTCTCACAGGTACGCAGTATTTT. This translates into CAGSSAALTGTQYF.

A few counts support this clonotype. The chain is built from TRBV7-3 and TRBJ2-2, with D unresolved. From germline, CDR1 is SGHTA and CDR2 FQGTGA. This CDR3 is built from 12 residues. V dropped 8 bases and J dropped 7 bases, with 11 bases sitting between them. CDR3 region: CASRQPGGELFF. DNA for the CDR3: TGTGCCAGCCGCCAGCCCGGCGGGGAGCTGTTTTTT.

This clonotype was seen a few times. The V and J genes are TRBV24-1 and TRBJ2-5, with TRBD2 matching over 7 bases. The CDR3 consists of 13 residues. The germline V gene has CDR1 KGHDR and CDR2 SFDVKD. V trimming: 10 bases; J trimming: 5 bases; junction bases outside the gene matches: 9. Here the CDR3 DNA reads TGTGCCACGAGTAGGAGCGGGATGGAGACCCAGTACTTC. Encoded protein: CATSRSGMETQYF.

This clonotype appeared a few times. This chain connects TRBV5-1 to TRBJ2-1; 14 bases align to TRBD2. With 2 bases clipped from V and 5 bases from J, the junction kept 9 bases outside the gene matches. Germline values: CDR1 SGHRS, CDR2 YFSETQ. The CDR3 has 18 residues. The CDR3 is CASSFRTSGGPTDNEQFF. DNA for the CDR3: TGCGCCAGCAGCTTCAGGACTAGCGGGGGGCCGACGGACAATGAGCAGTTCTTC.

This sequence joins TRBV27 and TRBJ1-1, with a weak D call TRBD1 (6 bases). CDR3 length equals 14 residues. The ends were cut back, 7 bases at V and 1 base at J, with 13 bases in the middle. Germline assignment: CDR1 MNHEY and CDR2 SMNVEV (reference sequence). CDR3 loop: CASTPQGWNTEAFF. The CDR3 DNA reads TGTGCCAGCACTCCTCAGGGGTGGAACACTGAAGCTTTCTTT.

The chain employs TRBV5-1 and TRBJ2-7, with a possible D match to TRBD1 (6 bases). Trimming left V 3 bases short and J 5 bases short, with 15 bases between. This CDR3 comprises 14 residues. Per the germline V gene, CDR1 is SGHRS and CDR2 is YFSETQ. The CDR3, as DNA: TGCGCCAGCAGCTCCTCCGGGCAGGGGAACGAGCAGTACTTC. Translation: CASSSSGQGNEQYF.

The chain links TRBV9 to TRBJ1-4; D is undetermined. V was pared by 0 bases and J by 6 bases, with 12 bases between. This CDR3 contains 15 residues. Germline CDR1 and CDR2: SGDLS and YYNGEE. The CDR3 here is CASSVAPGSDEKLFF. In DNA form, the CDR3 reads TGTGCCAGCAGCGTAGCCCCGGGCTCCGATGAAAAACTGTTTTTT.

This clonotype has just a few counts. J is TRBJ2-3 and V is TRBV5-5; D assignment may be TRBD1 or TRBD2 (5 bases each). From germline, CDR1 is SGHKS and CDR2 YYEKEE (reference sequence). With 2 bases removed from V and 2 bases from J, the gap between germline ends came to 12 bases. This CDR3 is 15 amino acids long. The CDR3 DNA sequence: TGTGCCAGCAGCTTCCGTGGGGGAAACACAGATACGCAGTATTTT. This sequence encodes CASSFRGGNTDTQYF.

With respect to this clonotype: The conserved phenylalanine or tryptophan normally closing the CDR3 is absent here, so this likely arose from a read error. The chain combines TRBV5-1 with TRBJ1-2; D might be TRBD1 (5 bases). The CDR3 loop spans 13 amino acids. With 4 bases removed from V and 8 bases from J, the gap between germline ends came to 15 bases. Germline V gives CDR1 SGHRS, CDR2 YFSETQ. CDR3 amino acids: CASSPIGESGYTI. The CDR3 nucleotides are TGCGCCAGCAGCCCAATAGGGGAAAGCGGCTACACCATC.

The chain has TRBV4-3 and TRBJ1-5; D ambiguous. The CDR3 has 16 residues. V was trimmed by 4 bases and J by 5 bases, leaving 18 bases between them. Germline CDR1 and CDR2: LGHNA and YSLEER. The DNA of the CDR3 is TGCGCCAGCAGCCTGCTGGGCGGACCGAGGTATCAGCCCCAGCATTTT. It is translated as CASSLLGGPRYQPQHF.